The rows below give T cell receptor beta chains drawn from one sample of a study of cytomegalovirus exposure and HLA in healthy donors. This table comes from immunoSEQ multiplex PCR, and its TCRdb copy is limited to in-frame clones, with some not included. There are hundreds of thousands of clones in the sample; roughly 90% occur only once, and under 0.95% lies in the top ten. The source material was PBMCs. The source is a young woman in good health and CMV-seronegative. Both conserved end residues are part of each CDR3.

V	J	CDR3
TRBV27	TRBJ2-1	CASSSGTSGTNEQFF
TRBV6-4	TRBJ2-7	CASLIRGSQGKRLYEQYF
TRBV9	TRBJ2-1	CASSVGSSSYNEQFF
TRBV27	TRBJ1-5	CASGVPSPGQPQHF
TRBV28	TRBJ1-3	CASSTGGNTIYF
TRBV2	TRBJ2-2	CASSDVAGGPGELFF
TRBV25-1	TRBJ1-4	CASSPGVVATNEKLFF
TRBV28	TRBJ2-6	CASSQGHSSSGANVLTF
TRBV7-2	TRBJ2-3	CASSSIGRRADTQYF
TRBV6-5	TRBJ2-1	CASSSARGGSWEQFF
TRBV4-1	TRBJ2-2	CASSQRLNTGELFF
TRBV18	TRBJ1-2	CASASRIGSNYGYTF
TRBV19	TRBJ2-2	CASSGTSGHTGELFF
TRBV9	TRBJ1-2	CASSVGQGANYGYTF
TRBV10-3	TRBJ2-7	CAISRGGTSGYEQYF
TRBV6-1	TRBJ1-6	CASSRTGGGNSPLHF
TRBV30	TRBJ1-1	CAWSVLASPGTEAFF
TRBV2	TRBJ1-4	CASRDGTGNEKLFF
TRBV6-5	TRBJ2-2	CASSYSIGPGGELFF
TRBV4-1	TRBJ2-3	CASSQGLILAGETDTQYF
TRBV27	TRBJ1-5	CASSPRVSQHF
TRBV7-6	TRBJ2-7	CASSLGTGYSEQYF
TRBV6-5	TRBJ1-5	CATAPDRENQPQHF
TRBV30	TRBJ2-3	CAWSVPQESTDTQYF
TRBV27	TRBJ2-1	CASRAGPSSYNEQFF